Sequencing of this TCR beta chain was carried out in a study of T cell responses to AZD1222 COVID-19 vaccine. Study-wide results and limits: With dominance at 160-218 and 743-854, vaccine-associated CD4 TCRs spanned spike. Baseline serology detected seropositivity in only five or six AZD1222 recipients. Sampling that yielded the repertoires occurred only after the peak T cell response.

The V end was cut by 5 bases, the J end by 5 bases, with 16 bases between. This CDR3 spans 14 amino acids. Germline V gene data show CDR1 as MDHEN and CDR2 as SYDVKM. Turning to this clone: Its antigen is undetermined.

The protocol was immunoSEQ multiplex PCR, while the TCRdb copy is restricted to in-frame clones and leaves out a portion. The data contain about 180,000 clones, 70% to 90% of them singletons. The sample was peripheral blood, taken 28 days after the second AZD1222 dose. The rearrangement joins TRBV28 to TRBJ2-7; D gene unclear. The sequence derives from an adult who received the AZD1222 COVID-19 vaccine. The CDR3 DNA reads TGTGCCAGCAGTCCCGACACATTCTTCAACGAGCAGTACTTC. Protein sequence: CASSPDTFFNEQYF. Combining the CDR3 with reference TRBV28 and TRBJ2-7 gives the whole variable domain DVKVTQSSRYLVKRTGEKVFLECVQDMDHENMFWYRQDPGLGLRLIYFSYDVKMKEKGDIPEGYSVSREKKERFSLILESASTNQTSMYLCASSPDTFFNEQYFGPGTRLTVT.